This TCR beta chain emerged from a study of vaccination and CD4 T cells after COVID-19. Study in general: Collection of post-vaccine samples followed dose two by a median approximately 76 days, spanning a range of 14 to 241. The study, taken as a whole, reports: Median SARS-CoV-2-reactive clonotype numbers went up from approximately 23 to 38, but not significantly.

The Oncomine TCR Beta short-read assay sequenced DNA from cultured CD4+ T cells. One entry per CDR3 protein, called by TCRdb with MiXCR from the PCR reads. The sample contains about 11,000 distinct CDR3 sequences, 64% of which appear only once. As to this clonotype: Antigen unknown.

Treatment defined: 10-day PBMC culture with coronavirus spike peptide pools or control peptides (ViraFEST assay). Germline trimming cut 7 bases from V and 7 bases from J; bases unmatched to any gene: 10. The CDR3 is 14 residues long. Germline assignment: CDR1 LNHDA and CDR2 SQIVND (reference sequence). This chain uses TRBV19 with TRBJ2-1; 7 nucleotides line up with TRBD2. What was sequenced was CD4+ T cells from blood, cultured in vitro. This TCR came from a human donor who had recovered from COVID-19. For the CDR3, the DNA is TGTGCCAGTACCTATCGAGCGGGGCCAAATGAGCAGTTCTTC. Its translation: CASTYRAGPNEQFF.